The sequence of this T cell receptor (beta chain) was determined in a study of blood T cells in healthy people across ages. Study observations and caveats: Long-lived donors exceeded aged donors in naive CD4+ cells and diversity.

This clonotype was counted a few times. Its antigen remains unknown. Combining a sample-barcoded 5' primer with a J-beta primer mix, a second PCR ran for about 7 to 12 cycles. TCRdb ran MiXCR on the 5' RACE reads and lists one entry per CDR3 protein. The sample lists 1.5 million to 2 million distinct CDR3 sequences; roughly 27% were seen once. With 6 bases clipped from V and 2 bases from J, the junction kept 5 bases outside the gene matches. The CDR3 is made up of 15 amino acids. The clonotype was recovered from a woman younger than 45 in good health. The V gene is TRBV12-3 or TRBV12-4, the J gene TRBJ2-1; TRBD1 matches 9 bases. Sample: blood. For the CDR3, the DNA is TGTGCCAGCAGATATAGACAGGGGGCCTACAATGAGCAGTTCTTC. Translation: CASRYRQGAYNEQFF.